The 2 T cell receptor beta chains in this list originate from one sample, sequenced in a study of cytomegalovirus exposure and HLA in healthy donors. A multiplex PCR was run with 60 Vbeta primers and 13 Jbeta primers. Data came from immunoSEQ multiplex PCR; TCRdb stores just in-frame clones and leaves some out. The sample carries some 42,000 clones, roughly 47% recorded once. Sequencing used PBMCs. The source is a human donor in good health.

CDR3 in amino acids: CASSLSGVWTRTEAFF. The CDR3 coding sequence is TGTGCCAGCAGTTTATCCGGGGTATGGACTCGCACTGAAGCTTTCTTT. The gene calls are TRBV27 and TRBJ1-1; D call uncertain. Germline V CDR1 and CDR2: MNHEY, SMNVEV (reference sequence). The CDR3 consists of 16 residues. The ends were cut back, 0 bases at V and 4 bases at J, with 15 bases in the middle.

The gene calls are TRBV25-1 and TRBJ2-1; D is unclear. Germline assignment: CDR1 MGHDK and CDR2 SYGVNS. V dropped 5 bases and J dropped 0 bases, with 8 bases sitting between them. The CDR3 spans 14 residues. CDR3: CASSRVGSYNEQFF. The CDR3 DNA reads TGTGCCAGCAGTCGTGTCGGCTCCTACAATGAGCAGTTCTTC.